A selection of T cell receptor beta chains follows, all from one sample in a study of cytomegalovirus exposure and HLA in healthy donors. Repertoires were generated with immunoSEQ multiplex PCR, while TCRdb's copy carries only in-frame clones and drops some. The table shows 35,000 to 40,000 clones, with just under 75% occurring only once. Sequencing was performed on PBMCs. These receptors were taken from a man aged 25-40 years in good health and CMV-seronegative. CDR3s include the opening cysteine and the closing phenylalanine or tryptophan. Each record gives: V gene, D gene, CDR3 protein. A D gene is named only where the DNA matches it firmly.

V gene: TRBV28; D gene: .; CDR3 protein: CASTTWGSSCTF
V gene: TRBV5-1; D gene: .; CDR3 protein: CASSLEGGGYYSNQPQHF
V gene: TRBV5-1; D gene: TRBD1; CDR3 protein: CASSVIPGQGSSGELFF
V gene: TRBV9; D gene: .; CDR3 protein: CASSVGDSLGPIYF
V gene: TRBV6-4; D gene: TRBD1; CDR3 protein: CASSDSGTGPSGANVLTF
V gene: TRBV4-2; D gene: TRBD2; CDR3 protein: CASSQDGGASGGDTQYF
V gene: TRBV10-3; D gene: TRBD1; CDR3 protein: CAISEGQATSATNEKLFF
V gene: TRBV20-1; D gene: .; CDR3 protein: CSARAPPAIYF
V gene: TRBV5-5; D gene: .; CDR3 protein: CASSSTPGHGTDTQYF
V gene: TRBV30; D gene: .; CDR3 protein: CAWTGAAETFF
V gene: TRBV6-1; D gene: .; CDR3 protein: CASSEGGSGYPF
V gene: TRBV6-5; D gene: TRBD2; CDR3 protein: CASSYSSGSTGELFF
V gene: TRBV28; D gene: TRBD1; CDR3 protein: CASSLDRGDYGYTF
V gene: TRBV5-1; D gene: .; CDR3 protein: CASSLVGGRANYGYTF
V gene: TRBV5-4; D gene: .; CDR3 protein: CASSFNPQKPYYSNQPQHF
V gene: TRBV6-6; D gene: TRBD1; CDR3 protein: CAITGGQGQPQHF
V gene: TRBV5-5; D gene: .; CDR3 protein: CASSSRGSGANVLTF